What follows are 28 T cell receptor beta chains derived from one specimen sequenced in a study of regulatory T cells in long-lasting Graves disease. Libraries of TCR beta came from iRepertoire HTBI primers plus Arm-PCR of CDR3 regions. TCRdb processed the multiplex PCR reads anew with MiXCR; each CDR3 protein has one entry. This table has fewer than 650,000 distinct CDR3 sequences, about 15% appearing once. Noted time point: newly diagnosed GD, antithyroid drugs for less than 3 months. The TCR library was made from RNA extracted from PBMCs. Separately, the same data were catalogued under a study of T cells in Graves' hyperthyroidism and ophthalmopathy.

The sequenced sample was peripheral blood mononuclear cells (PBMCs), obtained at new diagnosis, from a patient treated with antithyroid drugs. The source of these receptors is a woman in her 30s with Graves disease.

This clonotype was counted between two and nine times. V usage is TRBV7-9 and J usage is TRBJ1-5; D remains unclear. Trimming pared 0 bases from V and 5 bases from J, leaving 11 bases between. CDR1 and CDR2 from the germline V gene are SEHNR and FQNEAQ (reference sequence). The length of the CDR3 is 15 residues. CDR3 DNA sequence: TGTGCCAGCAGCTTAGCCTGGGAGGGTGATCAGCCCCAGCATTTT. Translation gives CASSLAWEGDQPQHF.

With regard to this clonotype: This may arise from a read error, as a much more abundant clone is one base away. J is TRBJ2-1 and V is TRBV12-3 or TRBV12-4, with unresolved D. The CDR3 is 15 residues long. The CDR3 DNA sequence: TGTGCCAGCAGTTTACCCAGGCCCCGAGGAAATGAGCAGCTCTTC. This translates into CASSLPRPRGNEQLF.

This clonotype has at least ten counts. This chain connects TRBV2 to TRBJ2-7, with TRBD1 matching over 10 bases. V shed 9 bases, J shed 7 bases, and the junction held 6 bases outside the gene matches. The CDR3 consists of 12 residues. Germline-derived CDR1 and CDR2 are SNHLY and FYNNEI. The CDR3 DNA reads as TGTGCCAGTGGGACAGGGGCGCGGGAGCAGTACTTC. Amino acids: CASGTGAREQYF.

This sequence joins TRBV19 and TRBJ2-7; D is unclear. In germline, CDR1 is LNHDA, CDR2 SQIVND (reference sequence). The V gene lost 3 bases and the J gene lost 5 bases, with 17 bases spanning the gap. The CDR3 is made up of 15 amino acids. The DNA for the CDR3 is TGTGCCAGTAGTATTAACGCCGGCTTAACCCACGAGCAGTACTTC. Translation: CASSINAGLTHEQYF.

This clonotype was seen many times. The J gene is TRBJ2-7, the V gene TRBV3-1; 7 nucleotides agree with TRBD2. The CDR3 loop spans 14 amino acids. The germline CDR1 and CDR2 sequences are LGHDT and YNNKEL (reference sequence). The V and J ends lost 1 base and 7 bases, in that order; junction bases with no gene match: 7. CDR3 DNA sequence: TGTGCCAGCAGCCAAGCGGTATGGGGAGGGGAGCAGTACTTC. Translating it yields CASSQAVWGGEQYF.

This clonotype was seen more than once but under ten times. The chain uses TRBV28 and TRBJ1-5; possibly TRBD1 for D (5 bases). Trimming removed 3 bases from V and 4 bases from J, with 13 bases in between. Germline V gene data show CDR1 as MDHEN and CDR2 as SYDVKM. CDR3 length equals 15 residues. For the CDR3, the DNA is TGTGCCAGCAGTTTTGGGGCCCCGGGAAATCAGCCCCAGCATTTT. Protein sequence: CASSFGAPGNQPQHF.

This sequence joins TRBV6-1 and TRBJ1-6, with D unclear. This CDR3 comprises 17 residues. Germline CDR1 and CDR2: MNHNS and SASEGT. Trimming took 3 bases from V and 7 from J, leaving 19 bases between them. The CDR3 reads CASSDGLRQLGNSPLHF. The CDR3 DNA sequence: TGTGCCAGCAGTGATGGGTTAAGGCAGCTTGGGAATTCACCCCTCCACTTT.

This clonotype was found a few times. V is TRBV30 and J is TRBJ1-5, with TRBD1 as a possible D gene (5 bases). Per the germline V gene, CDR1 is GTSNPN and CDR2 is SVGIG (reference sequence). V lost 1 base, J lost 0 bases, and 13 bases lay in between. The CDR3 totals 16 residues. The CDR3 DNA sequence: TGTGCCTGGAGTGCCGTGGGACGGGATAGCAATCAGCCCCAGCATTTT. Translating gives CAWSAVGRDSNQPQHF. The whole variable domain, remainder taken from reference TRBV30 and TRBJ1-5, is SQTIHQWPATLVQPVGSPLSLECTVEGTSNPNLYWYRQAAGRGLQLLFYSVGIGQISSEVPQNLSASRPQDRQFILSSKKLLLSDSGFYLCAWSAVGRDSNQPQHFGDGTRLSIL.

This clonotype was counted at least ten times. V gene TRBV5-1 combines with J gene TRBJ2-3; the D gene is possibly TRBD2 (6 bases). The CDR3 is 15 amino acids. V was pared by 4 bases and J by 5 bases, with 17 bases between. Looked up from germline, CDR1 is SGHRS and CDR2 is YFSETQ. CDR3 in amino acids: CASSEEGRTGDTQYF. CDR3 bases: TGCGCCAGCAGCGAGGAGGGCCGAACTGGAGATACGCAGTATTTT. The full variable domain, in which reference TRBV5-1 and TRBJ2-3 provide the parts outside the CDR3, is KAGVTQTPRYLIKTRGQQVTLSCSPISGHRSVSWYQQTPGQGLQFLFEYFSETQRNKGNFPGRFSGRQFSNSRSEMNVSTLELGDSALYLCASSEEGRTGDTQYFGPGTRLTVL.

A word on this clonotype: This may be a read error: a much more frequent sequence differs by one nucleotide. The V gene is TRBV20-1, the J gene TRBJ2-7; D is unclear. The CDR3 has 13 amino acids. Germline-derived CDR1 and CDR2 are DFQATT and SNEGSKA (reference sequence). The CDR3 region is CSARVLTLYEQCF. The CDR3 coding sequence is TGCAGTGCTAGAGTCCTCACCCTCTACGAGCAGTGCTTC.

The CDR3 protein is CSWWQESYSYNEQFF. CDR3 nucleotide sequence: TGCAGCTGGTGGCAGGAGTCATACTCCTACAATGAGCAGTTCTTC. The chain uses TRBV20-1 and TRBJ2-1; D remains unclear. The germline CDR1 and CDR2 sequences are DFQATT and SNEGSKA (reference sequence). This CDR3 contains 15 residues.

The chain combines TRBV7-8 with TRBJ1-4; D uncertain. The ends were cut back, 2 bases at V and 4 bases at J, with 11 bases in the middle. The CDR3 has 15 residues. CDR1 and CDR2 from the germline V gene are SGHVS and FQNEAQ. The CDR3 protein is CASSLLGSRNEKLFF. CDR3 sequence (DNA): TGTGCCAGCAGCTTACTCGGCAGTCGTAATGAAAAACTGTTTTTT.

This chain links TRBV6-2 or TRBV6-3 with TRBJ1-2, with unresolved D. CDR3 length: 13 residues. V was trimmed by 5 bases and J by 8 bases, leaving 15 bases between them. Germline lookup yields CDR1 MNHEY and CDR2 SVGEGT. In DNA, the CDR3 is TGTGCCAGCAGTGAATCTACTTTGAGAGGCTACACCTTC. Residues: CASSESTLRGYTF.

V and J are TRBV27 and TRBJ1-6, with a weak D call TRBD1 (5 bases). CDR1 and CDR2 (germline): MNHEY, SMNVEV (reference sequence). Trimming removed 8 bases at V and 4 bases at J, with 12 bases between. This CDR3 spans 14 amino acids. The CDR3, as DNA: TGTGCCAGCGCAACGCGACAGTATAATTCACCCCTCCACTTT. Translated, it gives CASATRQYNSPLHF.

This clonotype occurred many times. V gene TRBV2 combines with J gene TRBJ2-2, with TRBD1 matching 7 bases. J gave up 3 bases and V 5 bases, and 6 bases lay outside the gene matches. CDR1 and CDR2 from the germline V gene are SNHLY and FYNNEI. The length of the CDR3 is 15 residues. CDR3 protein: CASSMTGLDTGELFF. DNA of the CDR3: TGTGCCAGCAGTATGACAGGGCTGGACACCGGGGAGCTGTTTTTT.

This clonotype has ten or more counts. The rearrangement uses TRBV7-2 and TRBJ1-4, with a possible D match to TRBD1 (5 bases). The V gene's germline CDR1 is SGHTA and CDR2 FQGNSA. CDR3 size: 14 residues. The V gene lost 1 base and the J gene lost 7 bases, with 10 bases spanning the gap. CDR3 DNA sequence: TGTGCCAGCAGCTTAGGCAGGGTTCGTGAAAAACTGTTTTTT. Protein: CASSLGRVREKLFF.

This clonotype was observed many times. J is TRBJ1-1 and V is TRBV18; D remains ambiguous. Trimming stripped 0 bases from V and 5 bases from J, with 16 bases between. Per germline, CDR1 KGHSH and CDR2 LQKENI. The CDR3 is 16 residues long. DNA for the CDR3: TGTGCCAGCTCACCACCGAATTTGGCTTTCCGGACTGAAGCTTTCTTT. It translates to CASSPPNLAFRTEAFF.

This clonotype has a count of ten or more. The gene calls are TRBV20-1 and TRBJ2-1; TRBD2 matches 10 bases. Per germline, CDR1 DFQATT and CDR2 SNEGSKA (reference sequence). This CDR3 region has 14 residues. Trimming at V came to 5 bases and at J to 4 bases, leaving 5 bases not matched to a gene. For the CDR3, the DNA is TGCAGTGCTCTCGGACTAGCGGTTTACAATGAGCAGTTCTTC. Translated, it gives CSALGLAVYNEQFF.

The genes are TRBV28 and TRBJ2-1; the D gene is possibly TRBD2 (5 bases). Germline values: CDR1 MDHEN, CDR2 SYDVKM. V was shortened by 3 bases and J by 9 bases, with 12 bases between the two germline ends. The CDR3 has 13 residues. CDR3 sequence (DNA): TGTGCCAGCAGTTTTGCCCTAGCCGGTGAGCAGTTCTTC. This codes for CASSFALAGEQFF.

This clonotype was seen many times. The V gene is TRBV7-2, the J gene TRBJ1-5, with D tentatively TRBD1 (5 bases). V dropped 3 bases and J dropped 1 base, with 7 bases sitting between them. There are 14 residues in the CDR3. Germline CDR1 and CDR2: SGHTA and FQGNSA. The CDR3 DNA reads TGTGCCAGCAGCTTCCGGGACAGCAATCAGCCCCAGCATTTT. Its protein is CASSFRDSNQPQHF.

This clonotype was counted many times. The chain carries TRBV7-3 and TRBJ2-1, with a weak D call TRBD2 (6 bases). The CDR3 contains 15 residues. CDR1 is SGHTA, CDR2 FQGTGA, per germline. The V end was cut by 2 bases, the J end by 9 bases, with 17 bases between. The CDR3 nucleotides read TGTGCCAGCAGCTTAGGGGGAGGAACGCTGGTTGAGCAGTTCTTC. This sequence encodes CASSLGGGTLVEQFF.

There are many counts of this clonotype. The V gene is TRBV7-2, the J gene TRBJ2-1; D is undetermined. The V end was cut by 5 bases, the J end by 1 base, with 12 bases between. Per the germline V gene, CDR1 is SGHTA and CDR2 is FQGNSA. This CDR3 spans 15 amino acids. The CDR3 is CASSNPKGSYNEQFF. The CDR3 nucleotides read TGTGCCAGCAGCAATCCGAAAGGGTCCTACAATGAGCAGTTCTTC.

The chain recombines TRBV27 with TRBJ2-1; 11 nucleotides match TRBD2. The CDR3 has 14 residues. Germline-derived CDR1 and CDR2 are MNHEY and SMNVEV (reference sequence). V gave up 8 bases and J gave up 5 bases; unmatched junction bases: 5. Here the CDR3 reads CASGGLAVNNEQFF. The CDR3 DNA reads as TGTGCCAGCGGGGGACTAGCGGTTAACAATGAGCAGTTCTTC.

This clonotype came up a few times. The missing conserved phenylalanine or tryptophan at the end of this CDR3 makes a read error likely. The V call is TRBV19, the J call TRBJ1-1; D call uncertain. This CDR3 is 14 amino acids long. CDR1 and CDR2 (germline): LNHDA, SQIVND (reference sequence). V lost 8 bases to trimming and J lost 3 bases, with 16 bases between them. The CDR3 DNA follows: TGTGCCAGTGGTCCCCGGTCCCCCGACACTGAAGCTTTCTCT. Protein sequence: CASGPRSPDTEAFS.

About this clonotype: This could be a read error, since a much larger clone is one nucleotide away. The chain recombines TRBV3-1 with TRBJ1-1, with unresolved D. CDR1 and CDR2 from the germline V gene are LGHDT and YNNKEL (reference sequence). Trimming took 4 bases from V and 5 from J, leaving 14 bases between them. The CDR3 spans 14 residues. CDR3 sequence reads: CASSRVWLGTEAFF. CDR3 in DNA: TGTGCCAGCAGCCGAGTATGGTTGGGAACTGAAGCTTTCTTT.

The chain uses TRBV25-1 and TRBJ1-6; perhaps TRBD1 as D (6 bases). V was clipped by 6 bases and J by 5 bases, with 8 bases between them. The CDR3 runs 13 residues. Germline CDR1 MGHDK, CDR2 SYGVNS. In DNA form, the CDR3 reads TGTGCCAGCAGCCGGGGGCATAATTCACCCCTCCACTTT. Its protein is CASSRGHNSPLHF.

This clonotype was seen only a few times. The rearrangement uses TRBV14 and TRBJ2-3, with no clear D. From germline, CDR1 is SGHDN and CDR2 FVKESK. The CDR3 covers 14 residues. V lost 2 bases to trimming and J lost 0 bases, with 6 bases between them. CDR3 nucleotide sequence: TGTGCCAGCAGCCAATGGGAAAGCACAGATACGCAGTATTTT. Amino acids: CASSQWESTDTQYF.

This clonotype occurred once. This clone may be a read error of a much larger clone one base away. The DNA for the CDR3 is TGTGCCAGCAGTTTCGTGGACAGGGATACAGATGCGCAGTATTTT. As protein: CASSFVDRDTDAQYF. The chain uses TRBV28 and TRBJ2-3, with 8 bases that match TRBD1. The CDR3 sequence is 15 residues long. In germline, CDR1 is MDHEN, CDR2 SYDVKM.